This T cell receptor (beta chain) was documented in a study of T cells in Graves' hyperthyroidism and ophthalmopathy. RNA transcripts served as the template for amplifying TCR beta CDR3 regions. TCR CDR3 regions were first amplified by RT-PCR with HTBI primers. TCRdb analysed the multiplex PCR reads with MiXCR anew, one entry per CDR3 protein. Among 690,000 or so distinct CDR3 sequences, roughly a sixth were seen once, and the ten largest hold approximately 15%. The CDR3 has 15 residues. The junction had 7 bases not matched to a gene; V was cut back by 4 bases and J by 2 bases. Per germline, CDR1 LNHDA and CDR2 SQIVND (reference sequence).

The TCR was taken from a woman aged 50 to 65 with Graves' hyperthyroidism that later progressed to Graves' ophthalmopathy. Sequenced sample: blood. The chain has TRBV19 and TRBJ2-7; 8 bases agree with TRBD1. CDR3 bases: TGTGCCAGTAGTACATACTTGGGACAGGCCTACGAGCAGTACTTC. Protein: CASSTYLGQAYEQYF.